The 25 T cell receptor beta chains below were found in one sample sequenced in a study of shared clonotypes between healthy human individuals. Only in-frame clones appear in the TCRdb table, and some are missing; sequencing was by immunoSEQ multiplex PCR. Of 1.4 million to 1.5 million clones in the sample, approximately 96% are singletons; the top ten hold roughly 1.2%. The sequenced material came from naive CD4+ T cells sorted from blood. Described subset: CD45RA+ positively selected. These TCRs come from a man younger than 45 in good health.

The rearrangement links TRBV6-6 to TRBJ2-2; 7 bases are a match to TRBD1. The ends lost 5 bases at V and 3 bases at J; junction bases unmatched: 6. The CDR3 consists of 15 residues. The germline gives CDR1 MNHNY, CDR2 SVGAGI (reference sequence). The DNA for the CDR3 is TGTGCCAGCAGTCGACAGGGCGGACACACCGGGGAGCTGTTTTTT. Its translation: CASSRQGGHTGELFF.

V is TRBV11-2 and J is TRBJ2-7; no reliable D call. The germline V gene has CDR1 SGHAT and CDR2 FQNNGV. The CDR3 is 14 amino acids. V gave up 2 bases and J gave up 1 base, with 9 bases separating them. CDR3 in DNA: TGTGCCAGCAGCTTAAGCTCGTATTCCTACGAGCAGTACTTC. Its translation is CASSLSSYSYEQYF.

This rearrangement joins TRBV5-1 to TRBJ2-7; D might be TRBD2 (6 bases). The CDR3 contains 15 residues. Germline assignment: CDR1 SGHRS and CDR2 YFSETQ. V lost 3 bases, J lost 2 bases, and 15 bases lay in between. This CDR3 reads CASSSGIAGTYEQYF. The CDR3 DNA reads TGCGCCAGCAGCTCCGGGATTGCGGGGACCTACGAGCAGTACTTC.

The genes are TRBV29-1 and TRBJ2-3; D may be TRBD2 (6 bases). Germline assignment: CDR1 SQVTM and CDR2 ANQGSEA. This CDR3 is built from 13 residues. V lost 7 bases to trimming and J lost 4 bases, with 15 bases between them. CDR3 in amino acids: CSDGGSGPDTQYF. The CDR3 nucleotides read TGCAGCGATGGAGGGAGTGGGCCAGATACGCAGTATTTT.

In DNA form, the CDR3 reads TGTGCCAGTGACCCTTTTGGCACAGATACGCAGTATTTT. Translating gives CASDPFGTDTQYF. The V call is TRBV2, the J call TRBJ2-3, with D uncertain. Germline CDR1 SNHLY, CDR2 FYNNEI. The CDR3 is made up of 13 amino acids. The V and J ends lost 9 bases and 1 base respectively, with 11 bases between them. The whole variable domain, remainder taken from reference TRBV2 and TRBJ2-3, is EPEVTQTPSHQVTQMGQEVILRCVPISNHLYFYWYRQILGQKVEFLVSFYNNEISEKSEIFDDQFSVERPDGSNFTLKIRSTKLEDSAMYFCASDPFGTDTQYFGPGTRLTVL.

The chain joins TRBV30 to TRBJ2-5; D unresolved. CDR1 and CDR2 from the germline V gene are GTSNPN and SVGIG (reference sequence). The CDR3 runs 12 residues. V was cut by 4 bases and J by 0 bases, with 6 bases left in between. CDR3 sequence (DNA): TGTGCCTGGAACCGAAACCAAGAGACCCAGTACTTC. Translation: CAWNRNQETQYF.

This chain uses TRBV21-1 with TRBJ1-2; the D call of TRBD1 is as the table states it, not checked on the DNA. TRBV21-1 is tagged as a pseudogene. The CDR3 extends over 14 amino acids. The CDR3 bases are TGTGCCAGCAGGAGACTCGGACAGAACTATGGCTACACCTTC. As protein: CASRRLGQNYGYTF.

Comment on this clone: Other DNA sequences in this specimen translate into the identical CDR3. CDR3 nucleotides: TGTGCCAGCAGTGAGGGGGTAAATCAGCCCCAGCATTTT. Protein product: CASSEGVNQPQHF. The V and J genes are TRBV2 and TRBJ1-5, with D maybe TRBD1 (5 bases). Trimming cost V 3 bases and J 4 bases, with 7 bases left between them. From germline, CDR1 is SNHLY and CDR2 FYNNEI. The CDR3 runs 13 residues.

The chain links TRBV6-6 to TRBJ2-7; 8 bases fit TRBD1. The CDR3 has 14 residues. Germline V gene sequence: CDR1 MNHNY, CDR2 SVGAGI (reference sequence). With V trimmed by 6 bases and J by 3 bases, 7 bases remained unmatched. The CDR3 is CASSLTDRGYEQYF. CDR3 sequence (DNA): TGTGCCAGCAGCCTAACTGACAGGGGCTACGAGCAGTACTTC.

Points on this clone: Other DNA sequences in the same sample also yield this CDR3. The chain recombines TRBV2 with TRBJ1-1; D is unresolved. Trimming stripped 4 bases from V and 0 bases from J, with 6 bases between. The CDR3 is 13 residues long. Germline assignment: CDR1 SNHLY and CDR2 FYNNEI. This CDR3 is CASSVGMNTEAFF. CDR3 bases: TGTGCCAGCAGTGTAGGCATGAACACTGAAGCTTTCTTT.

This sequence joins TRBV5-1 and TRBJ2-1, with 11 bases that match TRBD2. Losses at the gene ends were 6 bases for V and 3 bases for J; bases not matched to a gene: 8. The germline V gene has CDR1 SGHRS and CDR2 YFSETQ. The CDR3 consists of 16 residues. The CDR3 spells CASTLAGGTYYNEQFF. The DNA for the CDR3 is TGCGCCAGCACCCTAGCGGGAGGAACTTACTACAATGAGCAGTTCTTC.

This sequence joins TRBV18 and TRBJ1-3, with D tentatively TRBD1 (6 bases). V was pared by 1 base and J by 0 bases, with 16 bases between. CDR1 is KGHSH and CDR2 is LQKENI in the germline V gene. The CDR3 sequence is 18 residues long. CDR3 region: CASSPHAQGPSSGNTIYF. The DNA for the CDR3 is TGTGCCAGCTCACCACATGCGCAGGGGCCCAGCTCTGGAAACACCATATATTTT. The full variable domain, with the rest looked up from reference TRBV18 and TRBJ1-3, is NAGVMQNPRHLVRRRGQEARLRCSPMKGHSHVYWYRQLPEEGLKFMVYLQKENIIDESGMPKERFSAEFPKEGPSILRIQQVVRGDSAAYFCASSPHAQGPSSGNTIYFGEGSWLTVV.

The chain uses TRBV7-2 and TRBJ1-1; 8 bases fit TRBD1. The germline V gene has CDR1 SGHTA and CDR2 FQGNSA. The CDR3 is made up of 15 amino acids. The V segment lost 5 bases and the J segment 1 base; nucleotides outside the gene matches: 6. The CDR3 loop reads CASSPQTGANTEAFF. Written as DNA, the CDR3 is TGTGCCAGCAGCCCGCAGACAGGGGCGAACACTGAAGCTTTCTTT.

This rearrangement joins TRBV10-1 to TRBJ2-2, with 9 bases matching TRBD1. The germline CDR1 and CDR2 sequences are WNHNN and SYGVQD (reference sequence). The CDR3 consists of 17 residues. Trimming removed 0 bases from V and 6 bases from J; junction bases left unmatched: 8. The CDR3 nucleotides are TGCGCCAGCAGTGAGTCGTTGGGACAGGGAAAGTCCGGGGAGCTGTTTTTT. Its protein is CASSESLGQGKSGELFF.

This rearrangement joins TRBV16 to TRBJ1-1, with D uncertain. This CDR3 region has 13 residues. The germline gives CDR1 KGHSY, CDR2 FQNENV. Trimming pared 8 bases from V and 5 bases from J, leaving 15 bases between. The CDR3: CASLRRGGTEAFF. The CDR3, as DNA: TGTGCCAGCCTCCGGCGGGGAGGGACTGAAGCTTTCTTT.

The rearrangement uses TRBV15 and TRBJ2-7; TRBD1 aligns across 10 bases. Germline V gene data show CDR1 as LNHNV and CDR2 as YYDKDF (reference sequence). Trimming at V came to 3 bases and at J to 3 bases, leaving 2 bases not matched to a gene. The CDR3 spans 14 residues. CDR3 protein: CATSSGDRGYEQYF. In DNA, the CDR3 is TGTGCCACCAGCAGTGGGGACAGGGGCTACGAGCAGTACTTC.

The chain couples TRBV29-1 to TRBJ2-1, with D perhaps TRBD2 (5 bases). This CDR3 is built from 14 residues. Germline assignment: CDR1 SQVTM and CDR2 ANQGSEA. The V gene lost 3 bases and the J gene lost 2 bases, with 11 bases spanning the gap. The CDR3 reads CSVEKASPYNEQFF. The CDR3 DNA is TGCAGCGTTGAGAAGGCTAGCCCCTACAATGAGCAGTTCTTC.

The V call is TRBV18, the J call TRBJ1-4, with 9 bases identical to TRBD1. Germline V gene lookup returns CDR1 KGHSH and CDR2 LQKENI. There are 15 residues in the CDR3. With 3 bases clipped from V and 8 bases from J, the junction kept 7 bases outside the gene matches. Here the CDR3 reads CASSPVQGALEKLFF. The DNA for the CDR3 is TGTGCCAGCTCACCTGTACAGGGGGCTTTGGAAAAACTGTTTTTT. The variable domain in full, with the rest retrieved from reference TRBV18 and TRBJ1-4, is NAGVMQNPRHLVRRRGQEARLRCSPMKGHSHVYWYRQLPEEGLKFMVYLQKENIIDESGMPKERFSAEFPKEGPSILRIQQVVRGDSAAYFCASSPVQGALEKLFFGSGTQLSVL.

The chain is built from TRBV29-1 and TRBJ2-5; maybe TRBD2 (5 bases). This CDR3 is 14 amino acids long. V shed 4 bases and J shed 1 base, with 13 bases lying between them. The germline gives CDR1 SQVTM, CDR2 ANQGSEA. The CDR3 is CSVGGKLVQETQYF. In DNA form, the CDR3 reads TGCAGCGTTGGTGGGAAACTAGTCCAAGAGACCCAGTACTTC.

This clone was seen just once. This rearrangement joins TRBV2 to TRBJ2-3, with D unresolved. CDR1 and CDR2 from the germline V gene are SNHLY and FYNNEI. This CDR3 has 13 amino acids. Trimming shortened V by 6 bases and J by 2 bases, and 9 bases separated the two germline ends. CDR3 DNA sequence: TGTGCCAGCAGCGACATTACCACAGATACGCAGTATTTT. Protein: CASSDITTDTQYF. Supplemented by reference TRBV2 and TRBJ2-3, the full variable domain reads EPEVTQTPSHQVTQMGQEVILRCVPISNHLYFYWYRQILGQKVEFLVSFYNNEISEKSEIFDDQFSVERPDGSNFTLKIRSTKLEDSAMYFCASSDITTDTQYFGPGTRLTVL.

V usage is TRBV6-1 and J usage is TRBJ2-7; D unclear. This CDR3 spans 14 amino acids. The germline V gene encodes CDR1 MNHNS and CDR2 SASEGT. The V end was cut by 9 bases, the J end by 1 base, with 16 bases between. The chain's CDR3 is CASHPGSISYEQYF. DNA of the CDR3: TGTGCCAGTCACCCGGGCTCTATTTCCTACGAGCAGTACTTC.

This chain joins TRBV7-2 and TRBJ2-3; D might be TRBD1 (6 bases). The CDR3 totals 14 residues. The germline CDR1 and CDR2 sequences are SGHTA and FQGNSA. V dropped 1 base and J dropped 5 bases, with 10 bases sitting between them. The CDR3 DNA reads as TGTGCCAGCAGCTTAGACAGGGCTCAAGATACGCAGTATTTT. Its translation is CASSLDRAQDTQYF.

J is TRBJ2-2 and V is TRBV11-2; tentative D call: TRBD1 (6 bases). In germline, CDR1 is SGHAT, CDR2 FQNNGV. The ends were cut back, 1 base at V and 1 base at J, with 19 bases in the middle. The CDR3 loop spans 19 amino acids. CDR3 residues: CASSLGRILGGGNTGELFF. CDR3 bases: TGTGCCAGCAGCTTAGGGAGGATCCTTGGGGGCGGGAACACCGGGGAGCTGTTTTTT.

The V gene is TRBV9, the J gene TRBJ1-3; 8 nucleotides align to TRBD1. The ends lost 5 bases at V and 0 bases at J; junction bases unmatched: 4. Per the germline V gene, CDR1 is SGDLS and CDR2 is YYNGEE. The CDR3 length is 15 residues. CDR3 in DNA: TGTGCCAGCAGTCGGACAGGGCTCTCTGGAAACACCATATATTTT. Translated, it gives CASSRTGLSGNTIYF.

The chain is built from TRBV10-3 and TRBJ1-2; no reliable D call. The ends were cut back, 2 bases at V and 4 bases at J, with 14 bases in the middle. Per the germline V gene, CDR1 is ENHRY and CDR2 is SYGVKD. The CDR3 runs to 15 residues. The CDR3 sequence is CAISEKAAGPYGYTF. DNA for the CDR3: TGTGCCATCAGTGAGAAAGCGGCAGGACCCTATGGCTACACCTTC.